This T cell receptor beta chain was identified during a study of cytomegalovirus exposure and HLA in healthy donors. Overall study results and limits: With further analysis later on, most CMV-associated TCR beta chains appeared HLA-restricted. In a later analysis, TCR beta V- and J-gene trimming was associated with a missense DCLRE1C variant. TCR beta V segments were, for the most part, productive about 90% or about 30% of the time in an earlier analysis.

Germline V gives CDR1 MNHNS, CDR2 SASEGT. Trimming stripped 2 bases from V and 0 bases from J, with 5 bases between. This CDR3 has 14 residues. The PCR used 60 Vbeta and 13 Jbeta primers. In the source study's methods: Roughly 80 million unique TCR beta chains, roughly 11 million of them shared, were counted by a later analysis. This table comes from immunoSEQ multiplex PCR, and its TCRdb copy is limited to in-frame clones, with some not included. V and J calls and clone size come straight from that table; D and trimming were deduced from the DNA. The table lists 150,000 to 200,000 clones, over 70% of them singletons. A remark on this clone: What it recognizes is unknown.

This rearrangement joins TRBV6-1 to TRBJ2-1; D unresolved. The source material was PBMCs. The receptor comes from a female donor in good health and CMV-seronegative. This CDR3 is CASSESSSYNEQFF. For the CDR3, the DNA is TGTGCCAGCAGTGAATCGAGCTCCTACAATGAGCAGTTCTTC.